The 8 T cell receptor beta chains listed next were all sequenced from one sample in a study of cytomegalovirus exposure and HLA in healthy donors. A multiplex PCR was run with 60 Vbeta primers and 13 Jbeta primers. TCRdb's table, derived via immunoSEQ multiplex PCR, lists solely in-frame clones and lacks some. The repertoire includes approximately 190,000 clones, almost 70% of them detected once, and around 2.6% sits in the top ten. Sample: PBMCs. Source of these receptors: a man aged 40-49 years in good health and CMV-seropositive.

The chain couples TRBV9 to TRBJ1-6; 8 positions agree with TRBD1. Germline trimming cut 3 bases from V and 6 bases from J; bases unmatched to any gene: 5. The CDR3 has 15 residues. Looked up from germline, CDR1 is SGDLS and CDR2 is YYNGEE. The CDR3 nucleotides read TGTGCCAGCAGCGGCACAGGGGGTATTAATTCACCCCTCCACTTT. It specifies CASSGTGGINSPLHF.

The J gene is TRBJ2-3, the V gene TRBV28, with 8 bases identical to TRBD2. The CDR3 extends over 12 amino acids. Looked up from germline, CDR1 is MDHEN and CDR2 is SYDVKM. The V and J ends lost 5 bases and 11 bases, in that order; junction bases with no gene match: 6. CDR3 in DNA: TGTGCCAGCAGTCTCACTAGCGGATGGCAGTATTTT. This sequence encodes CASSLTSGWQYF.

This chain links TRBV18 with TRBJ1-4, with 7 positions matching TRBD1. Germline trimming cut 5 bases from V and 8 bases from J; bases unmatched to any gene: 8. There are 14 residues in the CDR3. Germline V gene data show CDR1 as KGHSH and CDR2 as LQKENI. In DNA form, the CDR3 reads TGTGCCAGCTCAGACAGGGTAATAAAGGAAAAACTGTTTTTT. This encodes CASSDRVIKEKLFF.

The V gene is TRBV5-8, the J gene TRBJ1-6; 9 positions match TRBD1. The CDR3 runs 14 residues. The trim removed 3 bases at V and 6 bases at J, leaving 1 base unmatched. Germline V gene sequence: CDR1 SGHTS, CDR2 YDEGEE. The CDR3 protein is CASSWGQGNSPLHF. For the CDR3, the DNA is TGTGCCAGCAGCTGGGGACAGGGTAATTCACCCCTCCACTTT.

This chain links TRBV7-9 with TRBJ1-2, with a tentative D call TRBD1 (5 bases). V lost 4 bases and J 0 bases, leaving 6 bases between the germline ends. This CDR3 region has 13 residues. Looked up from germline, CDR1 is SEHNR and CDR2 is FQNEAQ (reference sequence). In DNA, the CDR3 is TGTGCCAGCAGCTCGACAGCTAACTATGGCTACACCTTC. This gives the protein CASSSTANYGYTF.

This chain uses TRBV28 with TRBJ1-4; D not resolved. The germline V gene encodes CDR1 MDHEN and CDR2 SYDVKM. V was trimmed by 4 bases and J by 4 bases, leaving 10 bases between them. The CDR3 has 14 residues. The CDR3 DNA reads TGTGCCAGCAGTTCGGGAGTTCTTAATGAAAAACTGTTTTTT. Translated, it gives CASSSGVLNEKLFF.

This clone has more than one count but fewer than ten. This chain connects TRBV4-2 to TRBJ2-7; TRBD1 aligns across 7 bases. Germline V gene lookup returns CDR1 LGHNA and CDR2 YNFKEQ. The CDR3 sequence is 15 residues long. J gave up 2 bases and V 5 bases, and 9 bases lay outside the gene matches. CDR3 sequence reads: CASSGSPGQTYEQYF. CDR3 nucleotides: TGTGCCAGCAGCGGAAGCCCGGGACAGACCTACGAGCAGTACTTC.

The chain combines TRBV15 with TRBJ2-1; D is unclear. This CDR3 is 14 amino acids long. Per germline, CDR1 LNHNV and CDR2 YYDKDF (reference sequence). V gave up 5 bases and J gave up 0 bases, with 8 bases separating them. CDR3 loop: CATSSESSYNEQFF. The DNA of the CDR3 is TGTGCCACCAGCTCTGAGAGCTCCTACAATGAGCAGTTCTTC.